These T cell receptor beta chains were read from a single sample in a study of post-analysis software for immune sequencing data. TCRdb re-analysed the PCR reads in MiXCR, keeping a single row per CDR3 protein. The data contain about 820,000 distinct CDR3 sequences, approximately 53% of them singletons. The sample consisted of blood. The source of these receptors is a girl aged 10-17 years with multiple sclerosis. The CDR3 runs from the conserved cysteine through the conserved F or W. Clone size is given for some rows only: seen once, a few or many times, or a class if the clone is expanded.

clone size: once; CDR3 length: 15; V gene: TRBV10-3; J gene: TRBJ1-5; CDR3 protein: CAISEGTGLNQPQHF
clone size: .; CDR3 length: 15; V gene: TRBV12-3/TRBV12-4; J gene: TRBJ2-7; CDR3 protein: CASSLEGQGASEQYF
clone size: .; CDR3 length: 13; V gene: TRBV20-1; J gene: TRBJ2-7; CDR3 protein: CGARSGYSYEQYF
clone size: few; CDR3 length: 13; V gene: TRBV20-1; J gene: TRBJ1-2; CDR3 protein: CSARDLGGGGYTF
clone size: .; CDR3 length: 13; V gene: TRBV12-3/TRBV12-4; J gene: TRBJ1-2; CDR3 protein: CASSTTAVLVYTF
clone size: .; CDR3 length: 17; V gene: TRBV12-3/TRBV12-4; J gene: TRBJ2-1; CDR3 protein: CASSSITGTGPYNEQFF
clone size: few; CDR3 length: 17; V gene: TRBV7-3; J gene: TRBJ1-5; CDR3 protein: CASSPQSFRVSNQPQHF
clone size: few; CDR3 length: 10; V gene: TRBV20-1; J gene: TRBJ2-3; CDR3 protein: CSVLTDTQYF
clone size: .; CDR3 length: 11; V gene: TRBV7-2; J gene: TRBJ2-3; CDR3 protein: CASSNLDTQYF
clone size: once; CDR3 length: 13; V gene: TRBV30; J gene: TRBJ2-1; CDR3 protein: CAYRAPAYNEQFF
clone size: many; CDR3 length: 14; V gene: TRBV9; J gene: TRBJ2-6; CDR3 protein: CASSVGSGANVLTF
clone size: .; CDR3 length: 16; V gene: TRBV5-5; J gene: TRBJ2-1; CDR3 protein: CASRPTGSPTYNEQFF
clone size: few; CDR3 length: 14; V gene: TRBV15; J gene: TRBJ2-1; CDR3 protein: CATSAGGSYNEQFF
clone size: .; CDR3 length: 16; V gene: TRBV4-1; J gene: TRBJ1-2; CDR3 protein: CASSQALGQGRYGYTF
clone size: .; CDR3 length: 16; V gene: TRBV7-9; J gene: TRBJ2-1; CDR3 protein: CASSLLTGGPYNEQFF
clone size: .; CDR3 length: 14; V gene: TRBV4-1; J gene: TRBJ1-3; CDR3 protein: CASSQVGRGNTIYF